This T cell receptor (beta chain) was identified during a study of post-analysis software for immune sequencing data. Study summary: The cohort encompassed relapsing-remitting, secondary progressive and progressive-relapsing multiple sclerosis disease courses. Study results and limitations: F measure clustering grouped samples strongly by preparation batch. Diversity measured as normalized Chao1 was significantly lower in multiple sclerosis patients than in controls.

This clonotype was observed a handful of times. The antigen remains unidentified. Sequencing libraries made from TCR beta cDNA carried unique molecular identifiers. Once about 0.85 to 10 million T cells were used, roughly 0.5 million cDNA molecules resulted. TCRdb reanalysed the PCR reads using MiXCR and keeps one entry per CDR3 protein. The sample lists more than 450,000 distinct CDR3 sequences, around 31% occurring once. The source material was blood. This TCR came from a girl under 18 with multiple sclerosis.

The CDR3 loop reads CASRRQTYMAKNIQYF. CDR3 sequence (DNA): TGTGCCAGCAGAAGACAGACATATATGGCCAAAAACATTCAGTACTTC. The chain recombines TRBV6-9 with TRBJ2-4; D possibly corresponds to TRBD1 (5 bases). The length of the CDR3 is 16 residues. V was clipped by 6 bases and J by 1 base, with 16 bases between them. From germline, CDR1 is MNHGY and CDR2 SVAAGI.